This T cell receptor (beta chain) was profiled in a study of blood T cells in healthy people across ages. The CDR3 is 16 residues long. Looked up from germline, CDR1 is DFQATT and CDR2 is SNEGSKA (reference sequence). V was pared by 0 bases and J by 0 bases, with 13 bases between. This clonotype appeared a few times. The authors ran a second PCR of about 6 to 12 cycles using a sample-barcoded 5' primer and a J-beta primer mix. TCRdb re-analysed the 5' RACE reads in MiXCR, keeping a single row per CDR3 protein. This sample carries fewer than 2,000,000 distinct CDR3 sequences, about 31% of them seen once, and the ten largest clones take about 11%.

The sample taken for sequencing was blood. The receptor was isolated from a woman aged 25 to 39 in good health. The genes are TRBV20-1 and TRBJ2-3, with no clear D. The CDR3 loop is CSARDLSRPSTDTQYF. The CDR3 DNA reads TGCAGTGCTAGAGACCTATCGCGACCTAGCACAGATACGCAGTATTTT.